This is a list of T cell receptor beta chains from one sample in a study of early T cells in non-severe SARS-CoV-2 infection. Via MiXCR, TCRdb re-called the 5' RACE reads, giving one row per CDR3 protein. The data show around 40,000 distinct CDR3 sequences, with 9.5% to 13% seen just once and roughly 9% held by the top ten. Sequencing used whole blood. The origin of the receptors is an adult who was a healthcare worker with PCR-confirmed SARS-CoV-2 infection or an uninfected control (not recorded which). CDR3s include the opening cysteine and the closing phenylalanine or tryptophan. The order of the fields is clone size, J gene, D gene, V gene, CDR3 protein, CDR3 DNA. A D gene is named only where the DNA matches it firmly. The size field is filled for only some rows; it gives once, few, many or a size class.

abundance: NA
j_gene: TRBJ2-7
d_gene: TRBD1
v_gene: TRBV10-3
CDR3aa: CAISGQTGSYEQYF
CDR3nt: TGTGCCATCAGTGGCCAGACAGGGTCCTACGAGCAGTACTTC

abundance: few
j_gene: TRBJ2-7
d_gene: NA
v_gene: TRBV6-1
CDR3aa: CASSEGPAPLYEQYF
CDR3nt: TGTGCCAGCAGTGAAGGGCCTGCACCCCTTTACGAGCAGTACTTC

abundance: many
j_gene: TRBJ1-4
d_gene: TRBD1
v_gene: TRBV7-2
CDR3aa: CASSPDRGTNEKLFF
CDR3nt: TGTGCCAGCAGCCCGGACAGGGGAACTAATGAAAAACTGTTTTTT

abundance: many
j_gene: TRBJ2-1
d_gene: TRBD2
v_gene: TRBV5-1
CDR3aa: CASSRTSGGDEFF
CDR3nt: TGCGCCAGCAGCCGGACTAGCGGGGGGGACGAGTTCTTC

abundance: few
j_gene: TRBJ1-5
d_gene: NA
v_gene: TRBV24-1
CDR3aa: CATHDGDIFQPQHF
CDR3nt: TGTGCCACCCATGACGGGGACATTTTTCAGCCCCAGCATTTT

abundance: few
j_gene: TRBJ1-2
d_gene: NA
v_gene: TRBV5-1
CDR3aa: CASTATASNYGYTF
CDR3nt: TGCGCCAGCACAGCGACAGCCTCTAACTATGGCTACACCTTC

abundance: few
j_gene: TRBJ2-2
d_gene: NA
v_gene: TRBV4-3
CDR3aa: CASSQAADTGELFF
CDR3nt: TGCGCCAGCAGCCAAGCGGCAGACACCGGGGAGCTGTTTTTT

abundance: NA
j_gene: TRBJ1-4
d_gene: NA
v_gene: TRBV7-9
CDR3aa: CASSLSEGTPATNEKLFF
CDR3nt: TGTGCCAGCAGCCTCAGCGAGGGGACACCCGCAACTAATGAAAAACTGTTTTTT

abundance: few
j_gene: TRBJ2-3
d_gene: TRBD1
v_gene: TRBV11-2
CDR3aa: CASSSGQGRDTQYF
CDR3nt: TGTGCCAGCAGCTCTGGACAGGGGAGAGATACGCAGTATTTT

abundance: many
j_gene: TRBJ2-2
d_gene: TRBD1
v_gene: TRBV24-1
CDR3aa: CATSGGRQGKITGELFF
CDR3nt: TGTGCCACCAGTGGGGGTCGACAGGGAAAAATCACCGGGGAGCTGTTTTTT

abundance: many
j_gene: TRBJ1-3
d_gene: NA
v_gene: TRBV6-5
CDR3aa: CASSRDIANTIYF
CDR3nt: TGTGCCAGCTCCCGGGATATCGCAAACACCATATATTTT

abundance: NA
j_gene: TRBJ1-6
d_gene: NA
v_gene: TRBV3-1
CDR3aa: CASSQSWGGIRSPLHF
CDR3nt: TGTGCCAGCAGCCAAAGCTGGGGTGGGATTCGTTCACCCCTCCACTTT

abundance: few
j_gene: TRBJ2-3
d_gene: NA
v_gene: TRBV2
CDR3aa: CASSELGWGTDTQYF
CDR3nt: TGTGCCAGCAGTGAACTAGGGTGGGGGACAGATACGCAGTATTTT

abundance: NA
j_gene: TRBJ1-1
d_gene: NA
v_gene: TRBV12-5
CDR3aa: CASGLKDSTEAFF
CDR3nt: TGTGCTAGTGGTTTAAAAGACAGCACTGAAGCTTTCTTT

abundance: many
j_gene: TRBJ2-5
d_gene: NA
v_gene: TRBV6-6
CDR3aa: CASSSPGLPETQYF
CDR3nt: TGTGCCAGCAGTTCACCGGGACTCCCAGAGACCCAGTACTTC

abundance: many
j_gene: TRBJ2-2
d_gene: NA
v_gene: TRBV7-3
CDR3aa: CASSSTQGPGELFF
CDR3nt: TGTGCCAGCAGCTCTACCCAGGGTCCCGGGGAGCTGTTTTTT

abundance: many
j_gene: TRBJ2-3
d_gene: NA
v_gene: TRBV3-1
CDR3aa: CASSQDGGDTQYF
CDR3nt: TGTGCCAGCAGCCAAGATGGAGGAGATACGCAGTATTTT

abundance: NA
j_gene: TRBJ2-1
d_gene: NA
v_gene: TRBV29-1
CDR3aa: CSVEGGRYNEQFF
CDR3nt: TGCAGCGTTGAAGGGGGCAGGTACAATGAGCAGTTCTTC

abundance: many
j_gene: TRBJ2-5
d_gene: TRBD1
v_gene: TRBV24-1
CDR3aa: CATRETGVSETQYF
CDR3nt: TGTGCCACCAGAGAGACAGGGGTTAGTGAGACCCAGTACTTC

abundance: NA
j_gene: TRBJ2-7
d_gene: TRBD1
v_gene: TRBV20-1
CDR3aa: CSASGQVRNEQYF
CDR3nt: TGCAGTGCTAGTGGACAGGTTCGGAACGAGCAGTACTTC

abundance: many
j_gene: TRBJ2-1
d_gene: NA
v_gene: TRBV6-2/TRBV6-3
CDR3aa: CASSYLGVYNEQFF
CDR3nt: TGTGCCAGCAGTTACTTGGGGGTATACAATGAGCAGTTCTTC

abundance: many
j_gene: TRBJ2-2
d_gene: NA
v_gene: TRBV21-1
CDR3aa: CASSKDEGPPNTGELFF
CDR3nt: TGTGCCAGCAGCAAAGATGAGGGGCCGCCGAACACCGGGGAGCTGTTTTTT

abundance: many
j_gene: TRBJ2-7
d_gene: TRBD1
v_gene: TRBV6-2/TRBV6-3
CDR3aa: CASSYSTRQGEYEQYF
CDR3nt: TGTGCCAGCAGTTACTCGACTCGACAGGGGGAGTACGAGCAGTACTTC

abundance: NA
j_gene: TRBJ2-2
d_gene: NA
v_gene: TRBV7-9
CDR3aa: CASSFQNTGEQFF
CDR3nt: TGTGCCAGCAGCTTCCAGAACACCGGGGAGCAGTTTTTT

abundance: NA
j_gene: TRBJ1-1
d_gene: NA
v_gene: TRBV18
CDR3aa: CASRNTEAFF
CDR3nt: TGTGCCAGCCGTAACACTGAAGCTTTCTTT

abundance: NA
j_gene: TRBJ1-1
d_gene: NA
v_gene: TRBV6-2/TRBV6-3
CDR3aa: CASSSATAEAFF
CDR3nt: TGTGCCAGCAGTTCAGCGACAGCGGAAGCTTTCTTT

abundance: many
j_gene: TRBJ2-1
d_gene: TRBD2
v_gene: TRBV6-2/TRBV6-3
CDR3aa: CASAGLAGGEQFF
CDR3nt: TGTGCCAGCGCCGGACTAGCGGGGGGTGAGCAGTTCTTC

abundance: few
j_gene: TRBJ1-3
d_gene: NA
v_gene: TRBV20-1
CDR3aa: CSASLSLRNTIYF
CDR3nt: TGCAGTGCTAGCCTCTCCCTTAGGAACACCATATATTTT

abundance: NA
j_gene: TRBJ1-1
d_gene: NA
v_gene: TRBV5-1
CDR3aa: CASSLQGIYTEAFF
CDR3nt: TGCGCCAGCAGCTTGCAGGGAATATACACTGAAGCTTTCTTT

abundance: many
j_gene: TRBJ2-2
d_gene: TRBD1
v_gene: TRBV6-5
CDR3aa: CASSYSNPPTGTVKVGELFF
CDR3nt: TGTGCCAGCAGTTACTCCAATCCTCCCACCGGGACAGTAAAGGTGGGGGAGCTGTTTTTT

abundance: many
j_gene: TRBJ1-1
d_gene: NA
v_gene: TRBV6-2/TRBV6-3
CDR3aa: CASTSWGRTEAFF
CDR3nt: TGTGCCAGCACCTCCTGGGGGAGGACTGAAGCTTTCTTT

abundance: NA
j_gene: TRBJ2-1
d_gene: NA
v_gene: TRBV7-2
CDR3aa: CASSSLRDEQFF
CDR3nt: TGTGCCAGCAGCTCACTTCGGGATGAGCAGTTCTTC

abundance: NA
j_gene: TRBJ1-5
d_gene: NA
v_gene: TRBV5-1
CDR3aa: CASSLDNLSNQPQHF
CDR3nt: TGCGCCAGCAGCTTGGACAACCTAAGCAATCAGCCCCAGCATTTT

abundance: many
j_gene: TRBJ2-1
d_gene: NA
v_gene: TRBV4-2
CDR3aa: CASTRDVVMDNEQFF
CDR3nt: TGTGCCAGCACCAGGGATGTGGTAATGGACAATGAGCAGTTCTTC

abundance: many
j_gene: TRBJ2-5
d_gene: TRBD1
v_gene: TRBV12-3/TRBV12-4
CDR3aa: CASSYPGTGDVETQYF
CDR3nt: TGTGCCAGCAGTTACCCCGGGACAGGGGATGTGGAGACCCAGTACTTC

abundance: many
j_gene: TRBJ2-5
d_gene: NA
v_gene: TRBV5-4
CDR3aa: CASSLVGPETQYF
CDR3nt: TGTGCCAGCAGCTTGGTAGGGCCGGAGACCCAGTACTTC

abundance: many
j_gene: TRBJ1-4
d_gene: NA
v_gene: TRBV7-2
CDR3aa: CASSFPRTVSEKLFF
CDR3nt: TGTGCCAGCAGCTTCCCCCGGACAGTTTCTGAAAAACTGTTTTTT

abundance: many
j_gene: TRBJ1-2
d_gene: NA
v_gene: TRBV5-6
CDR3aa: CASSDGQFGYTF
CDR3nt: TGTGCCAGCAGCGATGGACAGTTTGGCTACACCTTC

abundance: NA
j_gene: TRBJ2-7
d_gene: TRBD1
v_gene: TRBV4-3
CDR3aa: CASSHRTGEGEQYF
CDR3nt: TGCGCCAGCAGCCATAGGACAGGGGAGGGCGAGCAGTACTTC

abundance: few
j_gene: TRBJ2-5
d_gene: NA
v_gene: TRBV11-3
CDR3aa: CASGSPRGTQYF
CDR3nt: TGTGCCAGCGGCTCTCCCAGGGGGACCCAGTACTTC

abundance: NA
j_gene: TRBJ1-1
d_gene: NA
v_gene: TRBV29-1
CDR3aa: CSVVVGTEAFF
CDR3nt: TGCAGCGTTGTGGTGGGAACTGAAGCTTTCTTT

abundance: NA
j_gene: TRBJ2-7
d_gene: TRBD2
v_gene: TRBV7-8
CDR3aa: CASSALLAGGDEQYF
CDR3nt: TGTGCCAGCAGCGCCCTCCTAGCGGGGGGTGACGAGCAGTACTTC

abundance: NA
j_gene: TRBJ2-2
d_gene: NA
v_gene: TRBV27
CDR3aa: CASSLRWGVAGELFF
CDR3nt: TGTGCCAGCAGCTTGCGGTGGGGGGTCGCCGGGGAGCTGTTTTTT

abundance: few
j_gene: TRBJ1-4
d_gene: TRBD1
v_gene: TRBV7-9
CDR3aa: CASSLDGGQGWAEKLFF
CDR3nt: TGTGCCAGCAGCTTAGACGGAGGACAGGGTTGGGCTGAAAAACTGTTTTTT

abundance: NA
j_gene: TRBJ2-1
d_gene: NA
v_gene: TRBV11-3
CDR3aa: CASSLEGQGWNEQFF
CDR3nt: TGTGCCAGCAGCTTAGAAGGTCAGGGTTGGAATGAGCAGTTCTTC

abundance: NA
j_gene: TRBJ2-1
d_gene: NA
v_gene: TRBV20-1
CDR3aa: CSARPGIVYEQFF
CDR3nt: TGCAGTGCTAGGCCAGGGATTGTCTATGAGCAGTTCTTC

abundance: many
j_gene: TRBJ1-6
d_gene: NA
v_gene: TRBV5-6
CDR3aa: CASSPEVYNSPLHF
CDR3nt: TGTGCCAGCAGCCCCGAGGTATATAATTCACCCCTCCACTTT

abundance: many
j_gene: TRBJ2-7
d_gene: NA
v_gene: TRBV7-2
CDR3aa: CASSPPGEQYF
CDR3nt: TGTGCCAGCAGCCCGCCCGGAGAGCAGTACTTC

abundance: many
j_gene: TRBJ1-1
d_gene: NA
v_gene: TRBV12-3/TRBV12-4
CDR3aa: CASSLMSPMNTEAFF
CDR3nt: TGTGCCAGCAGTTTAATGAGTCCTATGAACACTGAAGCTTTCTTT

abundance: few
j_gene: TRBJ2-7
d_gene: NA
v_gene: TRBV5-1
CDR3aa: CASRRSDSGRYEQYF
CDR3nt: TGCGCCAGCAGACGGTCCGACTCGGGTAGGTACGAGCAGTACTTC

abundance: NA
j_gene: TRBJ2-7
d_gene: TRBD1
v_gene: TRBV7-2
CDR3aa: CASSPQRQTGMNF
CDR3nt: TGTGCCAGCAGCCCGCAAAGACAGACAGGGATGAACTTC

abundance: NA
j_gene: TRBJ2-1
d_gene: NA
v_gene: TRBV5-4
CDR3aa: CASSLGDTTYHEQFF
CDR3nt: TGTGCCAGCAGCTTGGGGGACACCACCTATCATGAGCAGTTCTTC

abundance: many
j_gene: TRBJ1-1
d_gene: NA
v_gene: TRBV5-1
CDR3aa: CASSLGIYKLPLNTEAFF
CDR3nt: TGCGCCAGCAGCTTAGGGATTTACAAACTGCCCTTGAACACTGAAGCTTTCTTT

abundance: many
j_gene: TRBJ2-7
d_gene: TRBD2
v_gene: TRBV5-1
CDR3aa: CASSEGLLEQYF
CDR3nt: TGCGCCAGCAGCGAGGGACTACTCGAGCAGTACTTC

abundance: NA
j_gene: TRBJ1-2
d_gene: NA
v_gene: TRBV7-3
CDR3aa: CASSPFDGYGYTF
CDR3nt: TGTGCCAGCAGCCCTTTCGATGGCTATGGCTACACCTTC

abundance: many
j_gene: TRBJ1-4
d_gene: NA
v_gene: TRBV18
CDR3aa: CASSLGTGNEKLFF
CDR3nt: TGTGCCAGCTCACTCGGGACCGGGAATGAAAAACTGTTTTTT

abundance: many
j_gene: TRBJ1-5
d_gene: NA
v_gene: TRBV20-1
CDR3aa: CSARDPRTASNQPQHF
CDR3nt: TGCAGTGCTAGAGATCCCCGGACAGCCAGCAATCAGCCCCAGCATTTT

abundance: many
j_gene: TRBJ2-5
d_gene: TRBD2
v_gene: TRBV11-2
CDR3aa: CASSRGEKETQYF
CDR3nt: TGTGCCAGCAGCCGGGGGGAGAAAGAGACCCAGTACTTC